This T cell receptor (beta chain) was recorded in a study of blood T cell repertoires in COVID-19. For the study at large: Samples representing acute and convalescent COVID-19 were sourced from the United States, Italy and Spain. PBMCs, B-cell-depleted T cells, or T cells were the source of the cDNA or gDNA that made up the material.

The CDR3 extends over 15 amino acids. The ends lost 5 bases at V and 8 bases at J; junction bases unmatched: 6. Per the germline V gene, CDR1 is SEHNR and CDR2 is FQNEAQ (reference sequence). Original methodology: Amplification of reference gene primers was used by the study to estimate nucleated cell counts. The table came from immunoSEQ multiplex PCR; TCRdb's copy has only in-frame clones and leaves some out. V and J calls and clone size are copied from that table; D and trimming were computed from the DNA. Of about 240,000 clones listed, over 75% are singletons. This clonotype was obtained from a man aged 25-45 years who had recovered from COVID-19. The gene calls are TRBV7-9 and TRBJ1-4; 12 positions match TRBD1. The specimen was peripheral blood. In DNA form, the CDR3 reads TGTGCCAGCAGCGGGGGACAGGGGGCTTGGGAAAAACTGTTTTTT. Translating it yields CASSGGQGAWEKLFF.